The 30 T cell receptor beta chains in this list originate from one sample, sequenced in a study of regulatory T cells in long-lasting Graves disease. Time point meaning: newly diagnosed GD, antithyroid drugs for less than 3 months. Making the TCR library involved RNA that had been extracted from PBMCs. Arm-PCR with iRepertoire HTBI primers amplified the CDR3 regions for these TCR beta libraries. TCRdb redid the calling of the multiplex PCR reads with MiXCR, one entry per CDR3 protein. This sample has under 250,000 distinct CDR3 sequences; roughly 20% occur once, and the top ten carry about an eighth. The sample also formed part of further work on T cells in Graves' hyperthyroidism and ophthalmopathy.

The sequencing used peripheral blood mononuclear cells (PBMCs), collected at new diagnosis, from a patient treated with antithyroid drugs. These receptors were collected from a woman aged 30 to 39 with Graves disease.

Many counts were recorded for this clonotype. The chain is built from TRBV28 and TRBJ1-5; no firm D call. Germline CDR1 MDHEN, CDR2 SYDVKM. Trimming stripped 3 bases from V and 6 bases from J, with 12 bases between. CDR3 length: 14 residues. This CDR3 reads CASSLIRWGQPQHF. CDR3 nucleotide sequence: TGTGCCAGCAGTTTGATCAGGTGGGGTCAGCCCCAGCATTTT.

This clonotype was observed at least ten times. V and J are TRBV5-8 and TRBJ2-1; TRBD2 matches at 9 bases. This CDR3 spans 16 amino acids. The V gene's germline CDR1 is SGHTS and CDR2 YDEGEE. The trim removed 1 base at V and 6 bases at J, leaving 8 bases unmatched. DNA of the CDR3: TGTGCCAGCAGCTTGTATCGTAGCGGGGGTTCCAATGAGCAGTTCTTC. Translation gives CASSLYRSGGSNEQFF.

The chain joins TRBV6-2 or TRBV6-3 to TRBJ1-1; 9 bases fit TRBD1. The length of the CDR3 is 18 residues. V lost 5 bases to trimming and J lost 1 base; unmatched junction nucleotides: 14. CDR1 and CDR2 (germline): MNHEY, SVGEGT. DNA for the CDR3: TGTGCCAGCAGTACCATGCCGGGACAGGGACGGCGGAACACTGAAGCTTTCTTT. It yields the protein CASSTMPGQGRRNTEAFF.

Here the CDR3 DNA reads TGTGCCAGCAGCCAACTAGCGGTCTACAATGAGCAGTTCTTC. This translates into CASSQLAVYNEQFF. The V gene is TRBV7-3, the J gene TRBJ2-1, with 8 positions matching TRBD2. Trimming cost V 5 bases and J 3 bases; bases outside gene matches: 3. There are 14 residues in the CDR3. Germline CDR1 is SGHTA and CDR2 is FQGTGA.

Concerning this clonotype itself: A far larger clone is off by one base, so a read error is likely. This sequence joins TRBV2 and TRBJ1-1, with D possibly matching TRBD1 (6 bases). Trimming took 3 bases from V and 8 from J, leaving 16 bases between them. The germline V gene encodes CDR1 SNHLY and CDR2 FYNNEI. CDR3 length: 14 amino acids. The CDR3 loop reads CASSDRTAKPEAFF. CDR3 bases: TGTGCCAGCAGTGACAGGACAGCTAAGCCCGAAGCTTTCTTT.

There are many counts of this clonotype. The chain is built from TRBV11-2 and TRBJ2-2; 8 bases fit TRBD1. Germline CDR1 is SGHAT and CDR2 is FQNNGV. The CDR3 length is 15 residues. V shed 5 bases and J 1 base; nucleotides not matched to a gene: 3. The CDR3 DNA reads TGTGCCAGCAGCCTAGGGACAGGGAACACCGGGGAGCTGTTTTTT. Encoded protein: CASSLGTGNTGELFF.

This clonotype came up many times. Here the CDR3 reads CATSDARGVADTQYF. The CDR3, as DNA: TGTGCCACCAGTGACGCGCGGGGAGTTGCAGATACGCAGTATTTT. V usage is TRBV24-1 and J usage is TRBJ2-3, with TRBD2 as a possible D gene (6 bases). The CDR3 contains 15 residues. Trimming stripped 4 bases from V and 4 bases from J, with 14 bases between. CDR1 KGHDR and CDR2 SFDVKD come from the germline V gene.

Ten or more counts support this clonotype. The chain has TRBV6-2 or TRBV6-3 and TRBJ2-1; 7 bases are a match to TRBD1. Trimming took 4 bases from V and 4 from J; bases not matched to a gene: 7. CDR3 length: 15 amino acids. Germline assignment: CDR1 MNHEY and CDR2 SVGEGT. In DNA, the CDR3 is TGTGCCAGCAGTTCCGAGCGGACAGGTTACAATGAGCAGTTCTTC. Translation gives CASSSERTGYNEQFF.

About this clonotype itself: Its ends do not fully match the called genes, so a read error is possible. V is TRBV7-7 and J is TRBJ2-7, with 9 bases lining up with TRBD2. Germline CDR1 reads SSHAT; CDR2 reads FNYEAQ (reference sequence). The CDR3 has 20 residues. CDR3 in DNA: TGTGCTAGCAGCGACCCCACCGGGACTAGCAAATGGGGAGGGGCCTACGAGCAGTACTTC. Translation: CASSDPTGTSKWGGAYEQYF.

The chain uses TRBV28 and TRBJ2-1, with D unresolved. V was clipped by 6 bases and J by 8 bases, with 11 bases between them. CDR1 MDHEN and CDR2 SYDVKM come from the germline V gene. This CDR3 has 12 amino acids. The CDR3 nucleotides are TGTGCCAGCAGAGTAACAGTGGATGAGCAGTTCTTC. Protein product: CASRVTVDEQFF.

In its sample, this clonotype was seen many times. V gene TRBV28 combines with J gene TRBJ1-5; D unclear. Germline CDR1 and CDR2: MDHEN and SYDVKM. The CDR3 consists of 14 residues. Between the trimmed V and J ends, which lost 5 bases and 6 bases, there was a span of 14 bases. CDR3 in DNA: TGTGCCAGCAGTCCGAGGTTGGGGTCTCAGCCCCAGCATTTT. Translated, it gives CASSPRLGSQPQHF.

The chain carries TRBV20-1 and TRBJ1-4, with D possibly matching TRBD1 (5 bases). The CDR3 consists of 14 residues. Germline assignment: CDR1 DFQATT and CDR2 SNEGSKA (reference sequence). V lost 3 bases to trimming and J lost 3 bases, with 11 bases between them. The CDR3 reads CSASVWDSNEKLFF. The CDR3 region has the DNA TGCAGTGCTAGTGTGTGGGACTCTAATGAAAAACTGTTTTTT.

This clonotype was seen ten or more times. The genes are TRBV4-1 and TRBJ1-5; a possible D gene is TRBD1 (6 bases). The CDR3 contains 17 residues. Germline CDR1 MGHRA, CDR2 YSYEKL. The V and J ends lost 3 bases and 0 bases respectively, with 15 bases between them. CDR3 amino acids: CASSHVTYRASNQPQHF. CDR3 bases: TGCGCCAGCAGCCACGTGACTTACAGGGCTAGCAATCAGCCCCAGCATTTT.

This clonotype was observed a handful of times. The genes are TRBV6-1 and TRBJ2-1; the D is unclear. V was clipped by 5 bases and J by 9 bases, with 11 bases between them. This CDR3 has 12 residues. CDR1 is MNHNS and CDR2 is SASEGT in the germline V gene. The CDR3 protein is CASSRGAAEQFF. The CDR3 DNA reads TGTGCCAGCAGTCGCGGAGCAGCTGAGCAGTTCTTC.

This sequence joins TRBV11-2 and TRBJ2-7; D ambiguous. V lost 1 base and J 0 bases, leaving 10 bases between the germline ends. Germline V gene sequence: CDR1 SGHAT, CDR2 FQNNGV. The CDR3 has 15 amino acids. CDR3 bases: TGTGCCAGCAGCTTAGTGACGGTTAGCTCCTACGAGCAGTACTTC. This encodes CASSLVTVSSYEQYF.

This clonotype was seen at least ten times. The genes are TRBV2 and TRBJ1-6; D is ambiguous. The length of the CDR3 is 13 residues. V dropped 1 base and J dropped 11 bases, with 9 bases sitting between them. Germline V gene sequence: CDR1 SNHLY, CDR2 FYNNEI. CDR3 nucleotide sequence: TGTGCCAGCAGTGAAGAAGGTGGAACACCCCTCCACTTT. This gives the protein CASSEEGGTPLHF.

This clonotype was seen ten or more times. The genes are TRBV2 and TRBJ1-6; D call uncertain. CDR3 length: 14 residues. V lost 4 bases and J lost 7, with 11 bases in between. Germline V gene data show CDR1 as SNHLY and CDR2 as FYNNEI. As DNA, the CDR3 is TGTGCCAGCAGTGTGGCAGCGCAGAATTCACCCCTCCACTTT. Translation gives CASSVAAQNSPLHF.

This clonotype was recorded at least ten times. This sequence joins TRBV11-3 and TRBJ1-1, with D maybe TRBD1 (5 bases). Trimming removed 2 bases from V and 8 bases from J, with 12 bases in between. This CDR3 has 13 amino acids. In germline, CDR1 is SGHNT, CDR2 YENEEA. CDR3 sequence reads: CASSLRQTPEAFF. CDR3 in DNA: TGTGCCAGCAGCTTACGACAGACCCCAGAAGCTTTCTTT.

This clonotype was seen ten or more times. This rearrangement joins TRBV20-1 to TRBJ2-7, with TRBD1 matching over 8 bases. Trimming at V came to 1 base and at J to 4 bases, leaving 9 bases not matched to a gene. This CDR3 is built from 15 residues. In germline, CDR1 is DFQATT, CDR2 SNEGSKA (reference sequence). As DNA, the CDR3 is TGCAGTGCTAGAGTCCCAGGGGGCTCAAGATACGAGCAGTACTTC. Protein product: CSARVPGGSRYEQYF.

This clonotype was observed at least ten times. The genes are TRBV18 and TRBJ2-3; D is unclear. The germline V gene encodes CDR1 KGHSH and CDR2 LQKENI. CDR3 size: 12 residues. Deletions cut 4 bases from V and 2 bases from J, with 4 bases between. CDR3 amino acids: CASSRVTDTQYF. The CDR3 region has the DNA TGTGCCAGCTCACGAGTCACAGATACGCAGTATTTT. The whole variable domain, filled in from reference TRBV18 and TRBJ2-3, reads NAGVMQNPRHLVRRRGQEARLRCSPMKGHSHVYWYRQLPEEGLKFMVYLQKENIIDESGMPKERFSAEFPKEGPSILRIQQVVRGDSAAYFCASSRVTDTQYFGPGTRLTVL.

This clonotype has at least ten counts. The rearrangement links TRBV28 to TRBJ2-7, with 9 bases that match TRBD1. This CDR3 has 13 residues. Germline-derived CDR1 and CDR2 are MDHEN and SYDVKM. The ends lost 5 bases at V and 4 bases at J; junction bases unmatched: 3. In DNA, the CDR3 is TGTGCCAGCAGTCCCGGGACAGGGTACGAGCAGTACTTC. It yields the protein CASSPGTGYEQYF.

The V gene is TRBV10-3, the J gene TRBJ2-1; 13 nucleotides line up with TRBD2. Germline V gives CDR1 ENHRY, CDR2 SYGVKD. The CDR3 extends over 16 amino acids. V trimming: 2 bases; J trimming: 2 bases; junction bases outside the gene matches: 0. The CDR3 here is CAISEGTSGTYNEQFF. The CDR3 DNA reads as TGTGCCATCAGTGAGGGGACTAGCGGGACCTACAATGAGCAGTTCTTC.

Only a few counts were recorded for this clonotype. With a far larger clone one base away, a read error is the likely cause. This chain joins TRBV11-3 and TRBJ2-4, with D tentatively TRBD2 (6 bases). The CDR3 length is 15 residues. CDR1 and CDR2 from the germline V gene are SGHNT and YENEEA. The CDR3 DNA follows: TGTGCCAGCAGCTTGCCGGGACTTCAAGGTGGTGAGCAGCTCTTC. It yields the protein CASSLPGLQGGEQLF.

This clonotype came up many times. This sequence joins TRBV29-1 and TRBJ1-1, with D perhaps matching TRBD1 (5 bases). V lost 6 bases and J 1 base, leaving 15 bases between the germline ends. This CDR3 comprises 14 residues. Germline V gene sequence: CDR1 SQVTM, CDR2 ANQGSEA. CDR3 in amino acids: CSVGQGGQNTEAFF. CDR3 nucleotide sequence: TGCAGCGTGGGGCAGGGAGGGCAGAACACTGAAGCTTTCTTT. Full variable domain (remainder filled in from reference TRBV29-1 and TRBJ1-1): SAVISQKPSRDICQRGTSLTIQCQVDSQVTMMFWYRQQPGQSLTLIATANQGSEATYESGFVIDKFPISRPNLTFSTLTVSNMSPEDSSIYLCSVGQGGQNTEAFFGQGTRLTVV.

This clonotype occurred many times. The rearrangement links TRBV28 to TRBJ1-2, with 7 bases aligning to TRBD1. V lost 8 bases and J lost 5; bases outside the gene matches: 8. CDR3 length: 13 residues. Germline-derived CDR1 and CDR2 are MDHEN and SYDVKM. CDR3: CASSAGQQYGYTF. CDR3 nucleotides: TGTGCCAGCTCGGCGGGACAGCAATATGGCTACACCTTC.

This clonotype was seen repeatedly, ten times or more. The gene calls are TRBV20-1 and TRBJ2-1; TRBD2 matches at 10 bases. Germline CDR1 reads DFQATT; CDR2 reads SNEGSKA (reference sequence). V was pared by 5 bases and J by 6 bases, with 10 bases of the junction left unmatched. The CDR3 is 15 amino acids. The DNA for the CDR3 is TGCAGTGCTCCCACTATAGCGGGAGGCTTCAATGAGCAGTTCTTC. It yields the protein CSAPTIAGGFNEQFF.

This clonotype was counted at least ten times. The J gene is TRBJ2-7, the V gene TRBV2; D is unresolved. The CDR3 is made up of 13 amino acids. The germline gives CDR1 SNHLY, CDR2 FYNNEI. Trimming removed 3 bases from V and 2 bases from J, with 8 bases in between. The CDR3 region is CASSDGFAYEQYF. The CDR3 bases are TGTGCCAGCAGTGATGGTTTCGCCTACGAGCAGTACTTC.

This clonotype has just a few counts. CDR3 bases: TGTGCCAGCCATGCGAGTCAAGAGACCCAGTACTTC. Amino acid sequence: CASHASQETQYF. The rearrangement joins TRBV2 to TRBJ2-5; no definite D call. The V end was cut by 8 bases, the J end by 2 bases, with 9 bases between. Germline CDR1 and CDR2: SNHLY and FYNNEI. This CDR3 has 12 residues. Complete variable domain (other parts from reference TRBV2 and TRBJ2-5): EPEVTQTPSHQVTQMGQEVILRCVPISNHLYFYWYRQILGQKVEFLVSFYNNEISEKSEIFDDQFSVERPDGSNFTLKIRSTKLEDSAMYFCASHASQETQYFGPGTRLLVL.

There are many counts of this clonotype. This sequence joins TRBV6-1 and TRBJ1-5; D gene unclear. The V gene lost 5 bases and the J gene lost 0 bases, with 8 bases spanning the gap. The CDR3 has 14 amino acids. CDR1 is MNHNS, CDR2 SASEGT, per germline. As DNA, the CDR3 is TGTGCCAGCAGTCGGACGGATAGCAATCAGCCCCAGCATTTT. Translating it yields CASSRTDSNQPQHF.

The rearrangement links TRBV5-6 to TRBJ2-3; a possible D gene is TRBD1 (6 bases). Per the germline V gene, CDR1 is SGHDT and CDR2 is YYEEEE. The CDR3 runs 15 residues. V dropped 0 bases and J dropped 2 bases, with 10 bases sitting between them. Here the CDR3 reads CASSLGGLVTDTQYF. CDR3 nucleotide sequence: TGTGCCAGCAGCTTGGGGGGGCTCGTCACAGATACGCAGTATTTT.